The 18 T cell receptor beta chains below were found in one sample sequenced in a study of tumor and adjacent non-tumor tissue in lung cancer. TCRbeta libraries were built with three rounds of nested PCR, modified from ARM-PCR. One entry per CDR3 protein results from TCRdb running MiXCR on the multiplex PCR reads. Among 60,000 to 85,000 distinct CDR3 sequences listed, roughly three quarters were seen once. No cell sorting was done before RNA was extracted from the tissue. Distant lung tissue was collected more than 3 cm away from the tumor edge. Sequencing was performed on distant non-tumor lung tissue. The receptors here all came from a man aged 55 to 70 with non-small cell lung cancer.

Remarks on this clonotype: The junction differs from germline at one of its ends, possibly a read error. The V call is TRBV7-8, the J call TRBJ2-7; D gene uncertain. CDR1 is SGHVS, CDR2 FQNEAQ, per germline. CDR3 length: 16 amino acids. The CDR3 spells CASILDGLGDSYEQYF. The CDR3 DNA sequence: TGTGCCAGCATCTTAGATGGGCTCGGCGACTCCTACGAGCAGTACTTC.

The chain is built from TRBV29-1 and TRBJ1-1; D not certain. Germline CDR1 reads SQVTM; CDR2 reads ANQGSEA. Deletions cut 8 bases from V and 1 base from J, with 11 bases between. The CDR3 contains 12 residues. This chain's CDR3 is CSFARQNTEAFF. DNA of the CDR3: TGCAGCTTTGCAAGACAGAACACTGAAGCTTTCTTT.

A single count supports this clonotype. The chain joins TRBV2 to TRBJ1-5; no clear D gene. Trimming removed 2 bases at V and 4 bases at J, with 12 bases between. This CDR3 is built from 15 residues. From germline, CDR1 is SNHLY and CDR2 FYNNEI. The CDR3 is CASSEFRLENQPQHF. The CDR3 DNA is TGTGCCAGCAGTGAATTTCGGCTGGAAAATCAGCCCCAGCATTTT.

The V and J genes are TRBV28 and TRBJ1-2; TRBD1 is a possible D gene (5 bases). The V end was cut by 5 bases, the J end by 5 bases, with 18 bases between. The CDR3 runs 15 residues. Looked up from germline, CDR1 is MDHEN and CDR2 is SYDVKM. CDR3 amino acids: CASSRFGQDTYGYTF. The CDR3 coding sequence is TGTGCCAGCAGTCGTTTTGGGCAGGACACGTATGGCTACACCTTC.

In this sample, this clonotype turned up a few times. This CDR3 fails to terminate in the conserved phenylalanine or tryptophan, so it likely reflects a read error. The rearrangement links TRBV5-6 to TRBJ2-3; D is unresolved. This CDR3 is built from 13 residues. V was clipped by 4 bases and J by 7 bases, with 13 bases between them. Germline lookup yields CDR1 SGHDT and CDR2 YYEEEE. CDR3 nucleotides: TGTGCCAGCAGCGAGATGACGGCAAATACGCAGTATTTG. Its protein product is CASSEMTANTQYL.

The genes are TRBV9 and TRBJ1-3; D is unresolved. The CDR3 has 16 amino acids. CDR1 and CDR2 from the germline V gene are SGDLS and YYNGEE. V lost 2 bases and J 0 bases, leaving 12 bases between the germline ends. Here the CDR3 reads CASSVSPSGSGNTIYF. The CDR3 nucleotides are TGTGCCAGCAGCGTCTCACCATCGGGCTCTGGAAACACCATATATTTT.

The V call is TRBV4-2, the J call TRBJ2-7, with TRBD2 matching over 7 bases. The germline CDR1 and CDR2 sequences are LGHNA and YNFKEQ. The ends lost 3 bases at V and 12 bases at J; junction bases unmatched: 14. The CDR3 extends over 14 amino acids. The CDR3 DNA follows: TGTGCCAGCAGCCACGACGGGACTACCGGGGGTAGGTACTTC. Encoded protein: CASSHDGTTGGRYF.

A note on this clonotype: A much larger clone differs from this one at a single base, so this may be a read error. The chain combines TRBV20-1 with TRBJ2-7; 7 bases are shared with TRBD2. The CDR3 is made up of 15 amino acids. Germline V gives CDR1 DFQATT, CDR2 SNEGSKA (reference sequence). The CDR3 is CSVRVQRDLRGEQYF. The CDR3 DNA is TGCAGTGTTAGAGTCCAGCGGGACTTAAGGGGCGAGCAGTACTTC.

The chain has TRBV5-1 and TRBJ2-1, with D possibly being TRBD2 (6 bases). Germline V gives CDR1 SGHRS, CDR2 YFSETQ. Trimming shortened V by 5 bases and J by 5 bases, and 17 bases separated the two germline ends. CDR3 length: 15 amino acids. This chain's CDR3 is CASSFRWSGDNEQFF. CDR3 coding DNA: TGCGCCAGCAGTTTTAGGTGGTCGGGAGACAATGAGCAGTTCTTC. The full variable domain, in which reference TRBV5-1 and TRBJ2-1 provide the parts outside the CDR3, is KAGVTQTPRYLIKTRGQQVTLSCSPISGHRSVSWYQQTPGQGLQFLFEYFSETQRNKGNFPGRFSGRQFSNSRSEMNVSTLELGDSALYLCASSFRWSGDNEQFFGPGTRLTVL.

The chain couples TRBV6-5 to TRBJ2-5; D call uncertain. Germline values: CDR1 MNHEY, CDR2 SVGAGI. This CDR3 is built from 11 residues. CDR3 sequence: CVNRNMLTQYF. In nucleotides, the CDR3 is TGTGTCAACAGAAACATGTTGACCCAGTACTTC.

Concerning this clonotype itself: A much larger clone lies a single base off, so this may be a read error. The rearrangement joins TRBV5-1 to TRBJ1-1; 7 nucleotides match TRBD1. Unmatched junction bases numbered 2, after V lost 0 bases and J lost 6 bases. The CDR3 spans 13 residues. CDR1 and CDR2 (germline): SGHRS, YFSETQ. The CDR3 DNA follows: TGCGCCAGCAGCTTGGTAGGGGGCGCTGAAGCTTTCTTT. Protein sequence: CASSLVGGAEAFF. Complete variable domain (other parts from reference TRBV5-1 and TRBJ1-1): KAGVTQTPRYLIKTRGQQVTLSCSPISGHRSVSWYQQTPGQGLQFLFEYFSETQRNKGNFPGRFSGRQFSNSRSEMNVSTLELGDSALYLCASSLVGGAEAFFGQGTRLTVV.

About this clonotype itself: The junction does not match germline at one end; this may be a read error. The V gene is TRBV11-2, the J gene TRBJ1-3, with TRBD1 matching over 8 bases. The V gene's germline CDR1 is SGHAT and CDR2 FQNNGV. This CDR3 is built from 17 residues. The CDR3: CASSLGPDRGPGNTTYF. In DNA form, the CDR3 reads TGTGCCAGCAGCTTAGGCCCAGACAGGGGTCCAGGAAACACCACATATTTT.

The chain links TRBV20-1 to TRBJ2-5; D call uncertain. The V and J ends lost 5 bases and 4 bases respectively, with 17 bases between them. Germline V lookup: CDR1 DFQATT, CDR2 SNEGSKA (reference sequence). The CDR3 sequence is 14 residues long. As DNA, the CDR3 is TGCAGTGCTTGTCGCAAAGGTCCGACAGAGACCCAGTACTTC. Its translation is CSACRKGPTETQYF.

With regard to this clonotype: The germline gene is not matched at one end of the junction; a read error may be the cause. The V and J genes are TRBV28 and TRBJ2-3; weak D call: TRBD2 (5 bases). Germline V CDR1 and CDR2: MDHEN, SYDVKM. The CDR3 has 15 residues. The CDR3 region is CASSLPSRFTDTQYF. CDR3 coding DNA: TGTGCCAGCAGTTTACCTAGCCGATTCACAGATACACAGTATTTT.

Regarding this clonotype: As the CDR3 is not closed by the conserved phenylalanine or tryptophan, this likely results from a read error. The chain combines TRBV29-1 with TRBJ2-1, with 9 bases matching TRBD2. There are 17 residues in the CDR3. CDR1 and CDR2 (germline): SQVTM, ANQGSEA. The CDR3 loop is CSVEDPRREGYYYEQFL. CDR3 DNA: TGCAGCGTTGAAGATCCGAGGCGGGAGGGATACTACTATGAGCAGTTCCTC.

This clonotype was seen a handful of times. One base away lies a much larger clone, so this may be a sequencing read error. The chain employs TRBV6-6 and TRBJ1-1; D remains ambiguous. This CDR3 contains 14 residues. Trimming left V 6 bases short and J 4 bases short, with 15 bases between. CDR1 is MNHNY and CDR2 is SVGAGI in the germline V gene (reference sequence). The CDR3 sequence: CASSRVSLGTEAFF. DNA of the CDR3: TGTGCCAGCAGCCGCGTGTCTCTGGGCACTGAAGCTTTCTTT.

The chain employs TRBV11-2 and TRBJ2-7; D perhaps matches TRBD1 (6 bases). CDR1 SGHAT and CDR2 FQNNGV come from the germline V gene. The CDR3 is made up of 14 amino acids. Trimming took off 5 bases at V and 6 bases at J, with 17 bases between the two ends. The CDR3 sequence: CASSARKGECEQYF. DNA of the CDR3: TGTGCCAGCAGCGCGCGCAAGGGGGAATGCGAGCAGTACTTC.

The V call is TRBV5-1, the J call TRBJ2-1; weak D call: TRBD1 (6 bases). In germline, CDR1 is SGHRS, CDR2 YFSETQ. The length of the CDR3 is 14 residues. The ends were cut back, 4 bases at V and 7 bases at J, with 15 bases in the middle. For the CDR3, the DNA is TGCGCCAGCAGCCAGATAGCGAGGGGGAATGAGCAGTTCTTC. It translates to CASSQIARGNEQFF.